These 5 T cell receptor beta chains came from one sample sequenced in a study of identical twins. In TCRdb, the 5' RACE reads were re-called with MiXCR into one record per CDR3 protein. Among approximately 94,000 distinct CDR3 sequences listed, 5.9% were seen once. Source material: memory T cells sorted from blood. Receptors were obtained from a woman between 50 and 59 years old in good health.

This clonotype occurred many times. The chain links TRBV4-1 to TRBJ1-1, with D possibly TRBD1 on 5 matching bases. The CDR3 sequence is 12 residues long. The V and J ends lost 5 bases and 8 bases respectively, with 12 bases between them. Looked up from germline, CDR1 is MGHRA and CDR2 is YSYEKL. The CDR3 DNA is TGCGCCAGCAGCTCCCATAGGACAGAAGCTTTCTTT. Encoded protein: CASSSHRTEAFF.

This clonotype came up a few times. The chain couples TRBV7-9 to TRBJ1-2; D not certain. V was pared by 8 bases and J by 0 bases, with 10 bases between. CDR3 length: 13 residues. Germline CDR1 SEHNR, CDR2 FQNEAQ (reference sequence). The CDR3 loop is CASQEDSNYGYTF. CDR3 bases: TGTGCCAGCCAAGAAGATTCTAACTATGGCTACACCTTC.

This clonotype has more than one count but fewer than ten. J is TRBJ2-3 and V is TRBV19; 7 bases align to TRBD2. The CDR3 sequence is 16 residues long. The V and J ends lost 5 bases and 2 bases, in that order; junction bases with no gene match: 10. Germline CDR1 LNHDA, CDR2 SQIVND (reference sequence). CDR3 coding DNA: TGTGCCAGTAGTGAGTCGGCGGGAGCTCCCACAGATACGCAGTATTTT. It translates to CASSESAGAPTDTQYF.

This chain connects TRBV6-1 to TRBJ1-5; D not resolved. Germline V lookup: CDR1 MNHNS, CDR2 SASEGT. This CDR3 is built from 13 residues. The V gene lost 6 bases and the J gene lost 4 bases, with 10 bases spanning the gap. CDR3 sequence: CASRPTANQPQHF. In DNA form, the CDR3 reads TGTGCCAGCAGACCAACCGCAAATCAGCCCCAGCATTTT.

Ten or more counts support this clonotype. V is TRBV6-2 or TRBV6-3 and J is TRBJ2-5, with D perhaps assigned TRBD1 or TRBD2 (7 bases each). Germline CDR1 is MNHEY and CDR2 is SVGEGT. Between the trimmed V and J ends, which lost 6 bases and 3 bases, there was a span of 20 bases. The length of the CDR3 is 16 residues. The CDR3 DNA reads TGTGCCAGCAGAAAAATATCAGGGGGGGAAGAAGAGACCCAGTACTTC. Translation gives CASRKISGGEEETQYF.